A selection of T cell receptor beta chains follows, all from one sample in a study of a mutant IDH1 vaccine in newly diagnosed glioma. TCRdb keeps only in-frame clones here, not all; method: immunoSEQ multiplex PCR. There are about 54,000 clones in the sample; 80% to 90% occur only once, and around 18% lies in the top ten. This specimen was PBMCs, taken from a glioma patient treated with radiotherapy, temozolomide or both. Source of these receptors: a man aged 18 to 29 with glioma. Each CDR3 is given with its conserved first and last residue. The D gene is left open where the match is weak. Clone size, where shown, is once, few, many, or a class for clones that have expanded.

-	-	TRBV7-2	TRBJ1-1	TGTGCCAGCACGCGGGACACTTCGGTCACTGAAGCTTTCTTT	CASTRDTSVTEAFF
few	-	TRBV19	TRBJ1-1	TGTGCCAGTATTAAGAACACTGAAGCTTTCTTT	CASIKNTEAFF
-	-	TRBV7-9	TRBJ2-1	TGTGCCAGCAGTTCCGGGACGCAGCAGTTCTTC	CASSSGTQQFF
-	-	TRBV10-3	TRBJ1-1	TGTGCCATCAGGAGGGACACGAACACTGAAGCTTTCTTT	CAIRRDTNTEAFF
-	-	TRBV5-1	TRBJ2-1	TGCGCCAGCAGCTTGAACAATGGGGAAGAGGATGAGCAGTTCTTC	CASSLNNGEEDEQFF
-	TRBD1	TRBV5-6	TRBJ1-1	TGTGCCAGCAACTACAGTACAGGGGGCGCCTATATTTGGACTGAAGCTTTCTTT	CASNYSTGGAYIWTEAFF
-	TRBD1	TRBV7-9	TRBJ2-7	TGTGCCAGCAGCAACCGGTGGACAGGGTCCTACGAGCAGTACTTC	CASSNRWTGSYEQYF
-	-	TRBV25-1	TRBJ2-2	TGTGCCAGAGCCCCCGGAGGGGGCGCAACCGGGGAGCTGTTTTTT	CARAPGGGATGELFF
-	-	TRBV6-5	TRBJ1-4	TGTGCCAGCAGTTACTCGAAAGGAAACTATGAAAAACTGTTTTTT	CASSYSKGNYEKLFF
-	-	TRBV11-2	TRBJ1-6	TGTGCCAGCAGCTTTGGTCCCAGGGAAGGTTCACCCCTCCACTTT	CASSFGPREGSPLHF
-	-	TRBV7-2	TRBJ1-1	TGTGCCAGCAGGAAAGAGAGAGGGACTGAAGCTTTCTTT	CASRKERGTEAFF
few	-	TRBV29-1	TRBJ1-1	TGCAGCGTTTCCGTCACTGAAGCTTTCTTT	CSVSVTEAFF
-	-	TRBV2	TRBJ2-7	TGTGCCAGCAGAGGGGGTCAGAGCCGTTCCTACGAGCAGTACTTC	CASRGGQSRSYEQYF
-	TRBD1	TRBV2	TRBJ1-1	TGTGCCAGCAGGGCAGACAGGGGATTAGAGGCTTTCTTT	CASRADRGLEAFF
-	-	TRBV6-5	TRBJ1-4	TGTGCCAGCAGTTACGGGGGACGAGGAGGAGAAAAACTGTTTTTT	CASSYGGRGGEKLFF
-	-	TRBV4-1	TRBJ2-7	TGCGCCAGCAGCGCCCGGGCTGGGTCCTACGAGCAGTACTTC	CASSARAGSYEQYF